The 28 T cell receptor beta chains given below trace back to one sample, sequenced in a study of response to subunit inactivated influenza vaccine. One entry per CDR3 protein, called by TCRdb with MiXCR from the RT-PCR reads. The sample yields about half a million distinct CDR3 sequences, roughly 11% seen once. Sequences were derived from PBMCs from blood, sampled about 6 weeks after vaccination. These receptors originate from a man aged 45 to 65 who received an inactivated influenza vaccine.

This clonotype was detected only once. This may arise from a read error, as a much more abundant clone is one base away. The chain combines TRBV9 with TRBJ1-3; D is undetermined. This CDR3 is built from 12 residues. Germline V lookup: CDR1 SGDLS, CDR2 YYNGEE. In DNA, the CDR3 is TGTGCCAGCAGCCCCCAGAGCAACACCATAGATTTT. It specifies CASSPQSNTIDF.

V and J are TRBV5-6 and TRBJ2-1, with 10 bases lining up with TRBD2. The germline V gene encodes CDR1 SGHDT and CDR2 YYEEEE. The CDR3 runs 19 residues. V was pared by 4 bases and J by 6 bases, with 19 bases of the junction left unmatched. CDR3 protein: CASSPTLTSGSLSGNEQFF. The CDR3 nucleotides read TGTGCCAGCAGCCCAACCTTGACTAGCGGGTCCTTAAGCGGCAATGAGCAGTTCTTC.

The V and J genes are TRBV4-3 and TRBJ2-3; 7 nucleotides align to TRBD1. Trimming removed 4 bases from V and 3 bases from J; junction bases left unmatched: 13. The CDR3 covers 17 residues. Germline CDR1 and CDR2: LGHNA and YSLEER. The CDR3 DNA sequence: TGCGCCAGCAGCCGGGTACAACAGGGGCGGTTTACAGATACGCAGTATTTT. This gives the protein CASSRVQQGRFTDTQYF.

This clonotype was picked up many times. Here the CDR3 DNA reads TGCGCCAGCAGACGCGGCCACAGGGATACCGGGGAGCTGTTTTTT. Its translation is CASRRGHRDTGELFF. The V gene is TRBV5-1, the J gene TRBJ2-2; D is perhaps TRBD1 (6 bases). Between the trimmed V and J ends, which lost 5 bases and 5 bases, there was a span of 16 bases. Germline assignment: CDR1 SGHRS and CDR2 YFSETQ. The CDR3 spans 15 residues.

This clonotype was counted many times. This CDR3 is CASSRLASSYEQYF. CDR3 DNA sequence: TGTGCCAGCTCGAGACTAGCGAGCTCCTACGAGCAGTACTTC. V is TRBV6-1 and J is TRBJ2-7; 8 bases align to TRBD2. This CDR3 is built from 14 residues. The J segment lost 0 bases and the V segment lost 8 bases, leaving 6 bases of the junction unmatched. Germline CDR1 reads MNHNS; CDR2 reads SASEGT.

V and J are TRBV5-5 and TRBJ2-7; the D gene could be TRBD1 or TRBD2 (5 bases each). CDR3 length: 16 residues. The V and J ends lost 3 bases and 1 base respectively, with 17 bases between them. Per germline, CDR1 SGHKS and CDR2 YYEKEE (reference sequence). The CDR3 DNA is TGTGCCAGCAGCTATCTACAGGCCTCGGGATCCTACGAGCAGTACTTC. It translates to CASSYLQASGSYEQYF.

This clonotype has just a few counts. The rearrangement uses TRBV7-9 and TRBJ2-7; D might be TRBD2 (6 bases). This CDR3 contains 15 residues. Deletions cut 0 bases from V and 2 bases from J, with 11 bases between. Germline V gene lookup returns CDR1 SEHNR and CDR2 FQNEAQ (reference sequence). The chain's CDR3 is CASSLAAGYPYEQYF. The CDR3 region has the DNA TGTGCCAGCAGCTTAGCAGCGGGCTACCCCTACGAGCAGTACTTC.

There are many counts of this clonotype. The chain is built from TRBV24-1 and TRBJ2-1, with D maybe TRBD2 (6 bases). Trimming pared 7 bases from V and 4 bases from J, leaving 10 bases between. Germline V lookup: CDR1 KGHDR, CDR2 SFDVKD. The CDR3 is made up of 13 amino acids. CDR3 region: CATRGLNYNEQFF. CDR3 DNA sequence: TGTGCCACCAGGGGACTGAATTACAATGAGCAGTTCTTC.

The J gene is TRBJ2-4, the V gene TRBV3-1, with D possibly being TRBD1 or TRBD2 (5 bases each). This CDR3 region has 17 residues. The ends were cut back, 0 bases at V and 3 bases at J, with 15 bases in the middle. CDR1 is LGHDT, CDR2 YNNKEL, per germline (reference sequence). The CDR3 nucleotides read TGTGCCAGCAGCCAAGATCCTCGAGGGACGGACAAAAACATTCAGTACTTC. Protein product: CASSQDPRGTDKNIQYF.

J is TRBJ1-6 and V is TRBV7-2; no definite D call. Trimming cost V 3 bases and J 5 bases, with 8 bases left between them. Germline CDR1 SGHTA, CDR2 FQGNSA. There are 14 residues in the CDR3. For the CDR3, the DNA is TGTGCCAGCAGCTTGTGGCTTAATAATTCACCCCTCCACTTT. Amino acids: CASSLWLNNSPLHF.

This clonotype was seen repeatedly, ten times or more. This chain links TRBV10-3 with TRBJ2-1; D ambiguous. This CDR3 region has 16 residues. V was shortened by 3 bases and J by 2 bases, with 14 bases between the two germline ends. Germline assignment: CDR1 ENHRY and CDR2 SYGVKD. Here the CDR3 DNA reads TGTGCCATCAGTGAATTGGACGAAGTACCCTACAATGAGCAGTTCTTC. This sequence encodes CAISELDEVPYNEQFF.

This clonotype was seen more than once but under ten times. This rearrangement joins TRBV9 to TRBJ2-3; 12 bases line up with TRBD2. Per the germline V gene, CDR1 is SGDLS and CDR2 is YYNGEE. Trimming took 3 bases from V and 4 from J; bases not matched to a gene: 6. The CDR3 runs to 16 residues. CDR3 loop: CASSGPLAGGADTQYF. CDR3 DNA: TGTGCCAGCAGCGGACCACTAGCGGGGGGTGCAGATACGCAGTATTTT.

The chain couples TRBV12-3 or TRBV12-4 to TRBJ2-2; D not certain. V was clipped by 0 bases and J by 1 base, with 3 bases between them. The CDR3 consists of 14 residues. CDR3 coding DNA: TGTGCCAGCAGTTTAGCGGAGAACACCGGGGAGCTGTTTTTT. The encoded protein is CASSLAENTGELFF.

The chain links TRBV7-3 to TRBJ2-3, with D possibly being TRBD2 (5 bases). CDR1 and CDR2 (germline): SGHTA, FQGTGA. The CDR3 consists of 14 residues. Trimming left V 5 bases short and J 0 bases short, with 9 bases between. CDR3 sequence: CASSDGLSTDTQYF. The CDR3 bases are TGTGCCAGCAGCGACGGACTCAGCACAGATACGCAGTATTTT.

V is TRBV5-1 and J is TRBJ2-5; 9 bases align to TRBD2. Germline V gene sequence: CDR1 SGHRS, CDR2 YFSETQ. This CDR3 spans 16 amino acids. The ends lost 0 bases at V and 1 base at J; junction bases unmatched: 4. This chain's CDR3 is CASSLAVAGAQETQYF. The CDR3 DNA reads TGCGCCAGCAGCTTGGCAGTAGCGGGGGCCCAAGAGACCCAGTACTTC.

The CDR3 DNA reads TGCGCCAGCAGCTTGACCGGGACAGGGGTTGGAGATACGCAGTATTTT. It encodes CASSLTGTGVGDTQYF. The rearrangement links TRBV5-1 to TRBJ2-3; 10 bases are a match to TRBD1. The CDR3 is 16 residues long. J lost 5 bases, V lost 1 base, and 7 bases had no gene match. The V gene's germline CDR1 is SGHRS and CDR2 YFSETQ.

The chain links TRBV4-2 to TRBJ1-2, with TRBD1 identical over 7 bases. Germline trimming cut 0 bases from V and 5 bases from J; bases unmatched to any gene: 3. CDR1 and CDR2 from the germline V gene are LGHNA and YNFKEQ. This CDR3 contains 14 residues. CDR3 amino acids: CASSQELTGYGYTF. Here the CDR3 DNA reads TGTGCCAGCAGCCAAGAATTGACAGGGTATGGCTACACCTTC.

This clonotype has a count of ten or more. The V gene is TRBV14, the J gene TRBJ2-7, with TRBD2 as a possible D gene (6 bases). CDR1 is SGHDN and CDR2 is FVKESK in the germline V gene. The V end was cut by 0 bases, the J end by 2 bases, with 11 bases between. This CDR3 region has 15 residues. The CDR3 coding sequence is TGTGCCAGCAGCCAAGATTCTCTAGCGCCCTACGAGCAGTACTTC. This sequence encodes CASSQDSLAPYEQYF.

In this sample, this clonotype turned up many times. The rearrangement links TRBV4-2 to TRBJ2-5; 8 bases match TRBD2. V lost 1 base and J lost 2; bases outside the gene matches: 6. From germline, CDR1 is LGHNA and CDR2 YNFKEQ. The CDR3 is 16 residues long. CDR3 nucleotides: TGTGCCAGCAGCCAAGTTACCGGGACTAGACAAGAGACCCAGTACTTC. As protein: CASSQVTGTRQETQYF.

Many counts were recorded for this clonotype. The V and J genes are TRBV6-5 and TRBJ1-1; 9 nucleotides agree with TRBD1. The germline gives CDR1 MNHEY, CDR2 SVGAGI. This CDR3 region has 17 residues. Trimming took 2 bases from V and 4 from J; bases not matched to a gene: 11. The CDR3 nucleotides read TGTGCCAGCAGTTACCAGCAACAGGGGGCTAAGAGCACTGAAGCTTTCTTT. Translated: CASSYQQQGAKSTEAFF.

A few counts support this clonotype. This rearrangement joins TRBV27 to TRBJ2-2; TRBD2 matches at 9 bases. The CDR3 is 16 amino acids. The V gene end was trimmed by 5 bases and the J gene end by 7 bases; junction bases not matched to a gene: 11. Germline CDR1 and CDR2: MNHEY and SMNVEV (reference sequence). The CDR3, as DNA: TGTGCCAGCAGTATCATAGCGGGAGAGGGGGGCGGGGAGCTGTTTTTT. This gives the protein CASSIIAGEGGGELFF.

This rearrangement joins TRBV5-4 to TRBJ2-7, with unresolved D. This CDR3 has 15 residues. Germline CDR1 and CDR2: SGHNT and YYREEE (reference sequence). V gave up 0 bases and J gave up 4 bases, with 14 bases separating them. The CDR3 spells CASSLAPEWEYEQYF. CDR3 sequence (DNA): TGTGCCAGCAGCTTGGCCCCGGAATGGGAATACGAGCAGTACTTC.

This clonotype was picked up a small number of times. The rearrangement uses TRBV7-6 and TRBJ2-2; D is uncertain. The length of the CDR3 is 12 residues. Germline CDR1 SGHVS, CDR2 FNYEAQ. The germline V and J ends were trimmed by 5 bases and 3 bases, with 4 bases remaining between them. The CDR3 loop is CASSTHTGELFF. In DNA, the CDR3 is TGTGCCAGCAGCACCCACACCGGGGAGCTGTTTTTT.

This clonotype showed up just a few times. The CDR3 DNA is TGCAGTGCTGACCCCGGGACTAGCGGGGTAGGAGAGACCCAGTACTTC. This gives the protein CSADPGTSGVGETQYF. The V gene is TRBV20-1, the J gene TRBJ2-5, with TRBD2 matching 13 bases. The CDR3 loop spans 16 amino acids. The J segment lost 4 bases and the V segment lost 5 bases, leaving 10 bases of the junction unmatched. Germline assignment: CDR1 DFQATT and CDR2 SNEGSKA (reference sequence).

This clonotype has only a few counts. This chain connects TRBV5-1 to TRBJ2-1, with 7 nucleotides matching TRBD1. Germline V gene sequence: CDR1 SGHRS, CDR2 YFSETQ. With V trimmed by 0 bases and J by 8 bases, 8 bases remained unmatched. The CDR3 extends over 15 amino acids. This CDR3 is CASSLAAGGADEQFF. As DNA, the CDR3 is TGCGCCAGCAGCTTGGCGGCAGGGGGTGCGGATGAGCAGTTCTTC. The entire variable domain, with the rest obtained from reference TRBV5-1 and TRBJ2-1, is as follows: KAGVTQTPRYLIKTRGQQVTLSCSPISGHRSVSWYQQTPGQGLQFLFEYFSETQRNKGNFPGRFSGRQFSNSRSEMNVSTLELGDSALYLCASSLAAGGADEQFFGPGTRLTVL.

This clonotype was seen repeatedly, ten times or more. V and J are TRBV5-1 and TRBJ2-1; TRBD2 matches at 10 bases. Germline V gene sequence: CDR1 SGHRS, CDR2 YFSETQ. V dropped 7 bases and J dropped 8; count of bases not matched to a gene: 9. The CDR3 loop spans 14 amino acids. CDR3 bases: TGCGCCAGCGGGGATCTAGCGGGAGAGCATGAGCAGTTCTTC. The encoded protein is CASGDLAGEHEQFF.

This clonotype was seen only a few times. This chain connects TRBV7-9 to TRBJ1-1; TRBD1 aligns across 7 bases. The CDR3 loop spans 16 amino acids. The ends lost 4 bases at V and 5 bases at J; junction bases unmatched: 13. Germline V CDR1 and CDR2: SEHNR, FQNEAQ (reference sequence). Here the CDR3 reads CASSSSAGGLRTEAFF. DNA of the CDR3: TGTGCCAGCAGCTCCTCGGCAGGGGGTTTGAGGACTGAAGCTTTCTTT.

In this sample, this clonotype turned up a few times. The rearrangement links TRBV2 to TRBJ2-7, with D perhaps TRBD2 (7 bases). This CDR3 has 14 residues. The V gene lost 5 bases and the J gene lost 6 bases, with 17 bases spanning the gap. The germline gives CDR1 SNHLY, CDR2 FYNNEI. In nucleotides, the CDR3 is TGTGCCAGCAGTCAATCGAGGGGAGGGGGCGAGCAGTACTTC. Encoded protein: CASSQSRGGGEQYF.